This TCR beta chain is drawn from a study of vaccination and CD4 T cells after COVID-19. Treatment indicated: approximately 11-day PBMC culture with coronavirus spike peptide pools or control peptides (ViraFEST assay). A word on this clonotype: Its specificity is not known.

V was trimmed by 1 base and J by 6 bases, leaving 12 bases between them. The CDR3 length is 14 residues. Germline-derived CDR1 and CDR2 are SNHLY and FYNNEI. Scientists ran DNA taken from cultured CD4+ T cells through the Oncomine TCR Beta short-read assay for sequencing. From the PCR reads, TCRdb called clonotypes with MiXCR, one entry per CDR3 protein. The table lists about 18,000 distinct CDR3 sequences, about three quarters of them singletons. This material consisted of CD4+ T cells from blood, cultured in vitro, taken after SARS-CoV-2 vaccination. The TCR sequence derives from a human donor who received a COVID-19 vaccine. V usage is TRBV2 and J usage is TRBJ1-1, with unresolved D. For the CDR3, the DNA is TGTGCCAGCAGTGAAGTACGCTCCGGGGCTGAAGCTTTCTTT. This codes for CASSEVRSGAEAFF.